Presented here are 13 T cell receptor beta chains from one specimen sequenced in a study of T-cell memory formation after mild COVID-19. Each CDR3 protein gets one entry after TCRdb re-called the 5' RACE reads with MiXCR. Seen here are some 150,000 distinct CDR3 sequences, under 30% observed once, and the top ten hold roughly 25%. Sequencing was carried out using PBMCs or a T cell subset sorted from them (not recorded which). Receptors originate from an adult woman who had mild COVID-19 (a few samples of this study predate the infection). Cell type and time point are not known.

This clonotype was found a few times. This sequence joins TRBV7-9 and TRBJ1-1; TRBD1 is a possible D gene (6 bases). Germline CDR1 and CDR2: SEHNR and FQNEAQ (reference sequence). V was clipped by 4 bases and J by 8 bases, with 20 bases between them. CDR3 length: 15 residues. The CDR3 DNA is TGTGCCAGCAGCTCTCCGAGGACAGTCGGTCCGGAAGCTTTCTTT. Its protein product is CASSSPRTVGPEAFF.

The chain couples TRBV7-9 to TRBJ2-3, with 11 bases lining up with TRBD2. CDR1 SEHNR and CDR2 FQNEAQ come from the germline V gene (reference sequence). This CDR3 has 15 amino acids. V gave up 6 bases and J gave up 3 bases; unmatched junction bases: 5. CDR3 in amino acids: CASSYTSGRTDTQYF. The CDR3 coding sequence is TGTGCCAGCAGTTATACTAGCGGGAGAACAGATACGCAGTATTTT.

The gene calls are TRBV4-1 and TRBJ1-6; TRBD1 might be the D (6 bases). The V gene lost 0 bases and the J gene lost 2 bases, with 11 bases spanning the gap. CDR1 MGHRA and CDR2 YSYEKL come from the germline V gene. The CDR3 runs 17 residues. CDR3 bases: TGCGCCAGCAGCCAAGATCCCCAGGGGCCCTATAATTCACCCCTCCACTTT. This gives the protein CASSQDPQGPYNSPLHF.

This clonotype was found a few times. The chain links TRBV20-1 to TRBJ2-2; TRBD2 aligns across 13 bases. The germline gives CDR1 DFQATT, CDR2 SNEGSKA (reference sequence). The CDR3 sequence is 16 residues long. V was pared by 0 bases and J by 3 bases, with 1 base of the junction left unmatched. The CDR3 is CSARDGTSGDTGELFF. CDR3 nucleotides: TGCAGTGCTAGAGATGGGACTAGCGGGGACACCGGGGAGCTGTTTTTT.

This clonotype has only a few counts. The genes are TRBV7-3 and TRBJ2-1; tentatively, D is TRBD2 (6 bases). The germline V gene encodes CDR1 SGHTA and CDR2 FQGTGA. This CDR3 is built from 15 residues. V lost 0 bases, J lost 0 bases, and 6 bases lay in between. The CDR3 here is CASSLTGGSYNEQFF. The CDR3 bases are TGTGCCAGCAGCTTAACCGGGGGCTCCTACAATGAGCAGTTCTTC.

This clonotype has only a few counts. The V call is TRBV24-1, the J call TRBJ2-7; TRBD2 matches at 11 bases. Trimming took 4 bases from V and 5 from J; bases not matched to a gene: 3. This CDR3 region has 14 residues. Germline CDR1 is KGHDR and CDR2 is SFDVKD. This CDR3 is CATSEGTSGDEQYF. The CDR3 DNA reads TGTGCCACCAGTGAAGGGACTAGCGGCGACGAGCAGTACTTC.

This clonotype has a handful of counts. The chain couples TRBV7-9 to TRBJ2-2; 9 bases are a match to TRBD2. Unmatched junction bases numbered 8, after V lost 5 bases and J lost 1 base. CDR3 length: 17 amino acids. The V gene's germline CDR1 is SEHNR and CDR2 FQNEAQ (reference sequence). CDR3 sequence (DNA): TGTGCCAGCAGCCCAAGTCTGACTAGCGGGAACACCGGGGAGCTGTTTTTT. It yields the protein CASSPSLTSGNTGELFF.

This clonotype appeared once. This chain uses TRBV7-6 with TRBJ2-7, with TRBD1 matching 11 bases. CDR1 and CDR2 (germline): SGHVS, FNYEAQ. This CDR3 has 14 amino acids. Trimming at V came to 6 bases and at J to 5 bases, leaving 6 bases not matched to a gene. CDR3 DNA: TGTGCCAGCAGACCCGGGACAGGGGGGGACGAGCAGTACTTC. This gives the protein CASRPGTGGDEQYF.

V usage is TRBV21-1 and J usage is TRBJ2-4. TRBV21-1 is tagged as a pseudogene. This CDR3 is built from 16 residues. CDR3 amino acids: CASSKVGQAVKNIQYF. Here the CDR3 DNA reads TGTGCCAGCAGCAAAGTAGGCCAGGCCGTTAAAAACATTCAGTACTTC.

This clonotype showed up just a few times. J is TRBJ2-5 and V is TRBV11-1; tentatively, D is TRBD1 or TRBD2 (6 bases each). Germline CDR1 SGHAT, CDR2 FQDESV (reference sequence). This CDR3 spans 14 amino acids. Trimming took off 2 bases at V and 4 bases at J, with 11 bases between the two ends. The CDR3 DNA reads TGTGCCAGCAGCTTAATCGGGGGCCGAGAGACCCAGTACTTC. Amino acids: CASSLIGGRETQYF.

The sample holds a few counts of this clonotype. This chain joins TRBV2 and TRBJ2-1, with a weak D call TRBD2 (5 bases). The CDR3 has 15 residues. The V end was cut by 3 bases, the J end by 0 bases, with 9 bases between. Germline loops: CDR1 SNHLY, CDR2 FYNNEI. CDR3 loop: CASSELGSSYNEQFF. The DNA of the CDR3 is TGTGCCAGCAGTGAGTTGGGGAGCTCCTACAATGAGCAGTTCTTC.

Remarks on this clonotype: At one of its ends the junction is not consistent with the germline gene, which may arise from a read error. This rearrangement joins TRBV7-7 to TRBJ2-7; D might be TRBD1 (5 bases). Germline V gene data show CDR1 as SSHAT and CDR2 as FNYEAQ (reference sequence). This CDR3 contains 13 residues. CDR3 DNA: TGTGCTAGCAGCCCCGGACAACTCTACGAGCAGTACTTC. Amino acids: CASSPGQLYEQYF.

The chain carries TRBV6-6 and TRBJ2-5; no clear D gene. V lost 8 bases to trimming and J lost 6 bases, with 7 bases between them. Looked up from germline, CDR1 is MNHNY and CDR2 is SVGAGI (reference sequence). The CDR3 runs to 10 residues. The DNA for the CDR3 is TGTGCCAGCGGCAAAAAGACCCAGTACTTC. Its translation: CASGKKTQYF.